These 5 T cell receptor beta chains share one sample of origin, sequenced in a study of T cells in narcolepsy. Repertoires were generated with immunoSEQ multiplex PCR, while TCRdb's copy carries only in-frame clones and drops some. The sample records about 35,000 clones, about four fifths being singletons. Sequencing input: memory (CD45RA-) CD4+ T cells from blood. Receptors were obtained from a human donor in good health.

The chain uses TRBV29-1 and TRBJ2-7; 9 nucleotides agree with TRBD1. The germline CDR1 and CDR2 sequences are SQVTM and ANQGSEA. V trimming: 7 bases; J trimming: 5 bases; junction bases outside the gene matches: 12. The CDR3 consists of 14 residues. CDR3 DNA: TGCAGCGGAGGACAAGGACAGGGGTGGAACGAGCAGTACTTC. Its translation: CSGGQGQGWNEQYF.

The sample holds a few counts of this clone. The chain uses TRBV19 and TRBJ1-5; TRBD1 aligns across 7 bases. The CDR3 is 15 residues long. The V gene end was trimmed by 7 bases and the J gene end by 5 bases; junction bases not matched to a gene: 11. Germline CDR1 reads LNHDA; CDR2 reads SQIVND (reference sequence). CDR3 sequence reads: CASKPMTGTDQPQHF. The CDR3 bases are TGTGCCAGTAAGCCGATGACAGGGACGGATCAGCCCCAGCATTTT.

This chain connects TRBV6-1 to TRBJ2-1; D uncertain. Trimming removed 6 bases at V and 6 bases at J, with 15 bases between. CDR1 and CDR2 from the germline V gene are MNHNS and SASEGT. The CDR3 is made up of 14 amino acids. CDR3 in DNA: TGTGCCAGCAGAGGGTCCCTAGATTCCAATGAGCAGTTCTTC. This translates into CASRGSLDSNEQFF.

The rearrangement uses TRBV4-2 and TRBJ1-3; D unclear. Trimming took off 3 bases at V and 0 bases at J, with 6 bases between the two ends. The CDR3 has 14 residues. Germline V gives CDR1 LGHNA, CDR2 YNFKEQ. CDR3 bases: TGTGCCAGCAGCCAGGAGGGCTCTGGAAACACCATATATTTT. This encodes CASSQEGSGNTIYF.

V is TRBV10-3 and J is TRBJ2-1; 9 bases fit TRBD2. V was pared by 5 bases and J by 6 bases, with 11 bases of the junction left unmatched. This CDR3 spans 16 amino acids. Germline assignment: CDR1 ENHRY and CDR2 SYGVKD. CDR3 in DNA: TGTGCCATCAGTAAAAGCGTAGCGGGAGTTGGCAATGAGCAGTTCTTC. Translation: CAISKSVAGVGNEQFF.